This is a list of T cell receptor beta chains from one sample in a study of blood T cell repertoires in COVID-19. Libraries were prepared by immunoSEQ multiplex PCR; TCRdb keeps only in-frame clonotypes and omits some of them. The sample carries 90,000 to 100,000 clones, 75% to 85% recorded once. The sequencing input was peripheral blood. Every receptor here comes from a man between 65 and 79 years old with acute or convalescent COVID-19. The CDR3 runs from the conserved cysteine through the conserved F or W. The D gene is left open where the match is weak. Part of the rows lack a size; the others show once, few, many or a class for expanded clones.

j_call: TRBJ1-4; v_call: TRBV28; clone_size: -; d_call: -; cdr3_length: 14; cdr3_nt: TGTGCCAGCAGTTCCCTACTTTCTGATGAAAAACTGTTTTTT; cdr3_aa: CASSSLLSDEKLFF
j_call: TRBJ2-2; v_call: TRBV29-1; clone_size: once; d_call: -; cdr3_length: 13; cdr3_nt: TGCAGCGAATCCCTTACGAACACCGGGGAGCTGTTTTTT; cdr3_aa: CSESLTNTGELFF
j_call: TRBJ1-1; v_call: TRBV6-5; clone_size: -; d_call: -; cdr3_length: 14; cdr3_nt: TGTGCCAGCAGTTACCGAACAGCTAACACTGAAGCTTTCTTT; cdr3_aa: CASSYRTANTEAFF
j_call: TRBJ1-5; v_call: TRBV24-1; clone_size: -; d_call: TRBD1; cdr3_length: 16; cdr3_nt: TGTGCCACCGGGCGACAGGGTCGTTATAGCAATCAGCCCCAGCATTTT; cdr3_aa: CATGRQGRYSNQPQHF
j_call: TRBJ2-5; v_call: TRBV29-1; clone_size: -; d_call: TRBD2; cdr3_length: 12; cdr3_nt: TGCAGCGCAGGAGCGGGAGACGAGACCCAGTACTTC; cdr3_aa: CSAGAGDETQYF
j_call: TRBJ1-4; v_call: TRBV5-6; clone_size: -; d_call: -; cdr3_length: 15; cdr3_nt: TGTGCCAGCAGCCCCACCTATGGGCAAAATGAAAAACTGTTTTTT; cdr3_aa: CASSPTYGQNEKLFF
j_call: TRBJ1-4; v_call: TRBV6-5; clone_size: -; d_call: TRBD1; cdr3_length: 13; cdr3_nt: TGTGCCAGCCGGGACAGCCGATATGAAAAACTGTTTTTT; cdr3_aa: CASRDSRYEKLFF
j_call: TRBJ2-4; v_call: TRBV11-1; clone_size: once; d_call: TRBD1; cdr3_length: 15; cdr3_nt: TGTGCCAGCAGCGGCGGACAGGGGGTAAAAAACATTCAGTACTTC; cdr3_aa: CASSGGQGVKNIQYF
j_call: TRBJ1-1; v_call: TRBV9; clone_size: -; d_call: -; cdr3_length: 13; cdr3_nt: TGTGCCAGCAGCGTAGCGGGGAACACTGAAGCTTTCTTT; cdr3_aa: CASSVAGNTEAFF
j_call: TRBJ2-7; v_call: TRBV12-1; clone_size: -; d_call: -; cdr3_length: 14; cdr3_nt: TGTGCCAGCAGCTCCGCGCGCGGGTACTACGAGCAGTACTTC; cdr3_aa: CASSSARGYYEQYF
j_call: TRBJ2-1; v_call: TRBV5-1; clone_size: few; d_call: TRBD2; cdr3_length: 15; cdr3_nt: TGCGCCAGCAGCCCTAGTAGCGGGATTTCAAATGAGCAGTTCTTC; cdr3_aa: CASSPSSGISNEQFF
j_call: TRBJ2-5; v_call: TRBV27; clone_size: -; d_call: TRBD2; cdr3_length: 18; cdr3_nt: TGTGCCAGCAGTTCCGACCCCCGACTAGCTTCGATCCAAGAGACCCAGTACTTC; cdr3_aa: CASSSDPRLASIQETQYF
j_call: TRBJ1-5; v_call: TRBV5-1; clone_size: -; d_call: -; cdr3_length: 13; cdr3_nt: TGCGCCAGCAGCTTGGATCTTAATCAGCCCCAGCATTTT; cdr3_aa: CASSLDLNQPQHF
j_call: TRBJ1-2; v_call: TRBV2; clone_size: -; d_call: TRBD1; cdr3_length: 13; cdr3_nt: TGTGCCAGCAGTGTAGGGACAGATTATGGCTACACCTTC; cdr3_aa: CASSVGTDYGYTF
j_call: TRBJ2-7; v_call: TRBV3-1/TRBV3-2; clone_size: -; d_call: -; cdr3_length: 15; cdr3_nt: TGTGCCAGCAGCCAGGCGGCCCCGAGCTCCTACGAGCAGTACTTC; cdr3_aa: CASSQAAPSSYEQYF
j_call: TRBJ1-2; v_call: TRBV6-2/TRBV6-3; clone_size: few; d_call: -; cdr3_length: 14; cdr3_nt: TGTGCCAGCAGTTACGTCGGGGCTAACTATGGCTACACCTTC; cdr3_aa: CASSYVGANYGYTF
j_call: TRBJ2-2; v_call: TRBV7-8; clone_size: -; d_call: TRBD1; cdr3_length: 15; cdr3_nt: TGTGCCAGCAGCCCCTACAGGGGGCAAGGCGGGGAGCTGTTTTTT; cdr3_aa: CASSPYRGQGGELFF
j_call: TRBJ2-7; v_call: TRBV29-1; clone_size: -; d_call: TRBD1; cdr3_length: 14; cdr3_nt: TGCAGCGTTCGACAGGGGCACGCGGGACGCGAGCAGTACTTC; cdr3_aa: CSVRQGHAGREQYF
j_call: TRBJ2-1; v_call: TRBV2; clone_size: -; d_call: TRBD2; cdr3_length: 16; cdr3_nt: TGTGCCAGCCGAGGACTAGCGGGTGCCCCCTACAATGAGCAGTTCTTC; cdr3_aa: CASRGLAGAPYNEQFF
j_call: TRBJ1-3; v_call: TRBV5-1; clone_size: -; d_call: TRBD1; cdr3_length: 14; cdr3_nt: TGCGCCAGCAGCTTGTCCGCGGTAGGGGGCCTCCTGGATTTT; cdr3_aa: CASSLSAVGGLLDF
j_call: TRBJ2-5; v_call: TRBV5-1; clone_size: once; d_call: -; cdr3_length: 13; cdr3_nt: TGCGCCAGCAGCCAGACTAGTGAGGAGACCCAGTACTTC; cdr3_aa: CASSQTSEETQYF
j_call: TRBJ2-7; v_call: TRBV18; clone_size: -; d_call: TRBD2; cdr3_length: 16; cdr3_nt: TGTGCCAGCTCGCCACCGGGTAGCGGGAGTCCCTACGAGCAGTACTTC; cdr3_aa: CASSPPGSGSPYEQYF
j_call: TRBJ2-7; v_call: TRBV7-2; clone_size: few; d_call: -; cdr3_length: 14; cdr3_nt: TGTGCCAGCAGCTCAGACTGGATGACCTACGAGCAGTACTTC; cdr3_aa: CASSSDWMTYEQYF
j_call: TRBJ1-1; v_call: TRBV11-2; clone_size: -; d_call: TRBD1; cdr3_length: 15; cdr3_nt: TGTGCCAGCAGCTGGGGGACAGGGTCCTACACTGAAGCTTTCTTT; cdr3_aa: CASSWGTGSYTEAFF
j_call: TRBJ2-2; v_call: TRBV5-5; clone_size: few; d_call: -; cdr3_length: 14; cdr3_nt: TGTGCCAGCAGCCCGACTAGTGTCGGCGGGGAGCTGTTTTTT; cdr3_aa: CASSPTSVGGELFF
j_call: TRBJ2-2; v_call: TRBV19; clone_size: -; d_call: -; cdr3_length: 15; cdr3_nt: TGTGCCAGTAGTATACCACAGGAGAACACCGGGGAGCTGTTTTTT; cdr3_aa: CASSIPQENTGELFF
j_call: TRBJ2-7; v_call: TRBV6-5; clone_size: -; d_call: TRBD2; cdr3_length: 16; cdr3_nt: TGTGCCAGCAGTTCCCACGGACTAGCGGGACTCTACGAGCAGTACTTC; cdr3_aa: CASSSHGLAGLYEQYF
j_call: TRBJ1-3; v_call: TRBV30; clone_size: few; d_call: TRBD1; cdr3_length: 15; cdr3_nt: TGTGCCTGGAGCCGGGACAGGGCAGCTGGAAACACCATATATTTT; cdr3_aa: CAWSRDRAAGNTIYF
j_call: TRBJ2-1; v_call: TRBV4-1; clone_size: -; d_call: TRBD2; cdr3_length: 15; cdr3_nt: TGCGCCAGCAGCCAAAGGACTAGCGGTTACAATGAGCAGTTCTTC; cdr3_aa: CASSQRTSGYNEQFF
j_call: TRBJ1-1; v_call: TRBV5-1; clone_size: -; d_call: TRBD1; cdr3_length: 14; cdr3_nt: TGCGCCAGCAGCTCGGGACAGCCGAACACTGAAGCTTTCTTT; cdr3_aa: CASSSGQPNTEAFF
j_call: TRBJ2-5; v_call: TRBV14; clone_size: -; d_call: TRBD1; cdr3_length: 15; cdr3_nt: TGTGCCAGCAGCCAATTTCTGACAGGGTGGGAGACCCAGTACTTC; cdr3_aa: CASSQFLTGWETQYF
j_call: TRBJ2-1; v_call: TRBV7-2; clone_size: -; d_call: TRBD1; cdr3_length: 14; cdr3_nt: TGTGCCAGCACCCGGACAGGGGTATACAATGAGCAGTTCTTC; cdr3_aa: CASTRTGVYNEQFF
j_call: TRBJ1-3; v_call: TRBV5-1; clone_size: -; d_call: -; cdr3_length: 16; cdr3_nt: TGCGCCAGCAGCTTCAACCCAGGCCCGTCTGGAAACACCATATATTTT; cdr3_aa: CASSFNPGPSGNTIYF
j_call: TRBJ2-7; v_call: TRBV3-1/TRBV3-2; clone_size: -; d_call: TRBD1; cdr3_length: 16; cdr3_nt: TGTGCCAGCAGCCAATTGCCGACAGGGGCGCCCTACGAGCAGTACTTC; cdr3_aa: CASSQLPTGAPYEQYF
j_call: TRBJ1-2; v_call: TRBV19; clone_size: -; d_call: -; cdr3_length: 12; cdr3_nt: TGTGCCAGTAGCCGGACGGAGACGGGGTACACCTTC; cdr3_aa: CASSRTETGYTF
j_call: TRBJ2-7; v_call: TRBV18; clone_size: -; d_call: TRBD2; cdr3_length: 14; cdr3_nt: TGTGCCAGCTCACAGGGACTAGTCTCCTACGAGCAGTACTTC; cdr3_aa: CASSQGLVSYEQYF
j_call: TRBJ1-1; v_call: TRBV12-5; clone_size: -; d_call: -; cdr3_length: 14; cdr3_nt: TGTGCTAGTGGGTCCTGGCCTCGGGACACTGAAGCTTTCTTT; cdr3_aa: CASGSWPRDTEAFF
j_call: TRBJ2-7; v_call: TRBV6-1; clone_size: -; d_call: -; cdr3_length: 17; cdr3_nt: TGTGCCAGCAGTGGGGGAGCCGCAGGCCTTGTCCCCTACGAGCAGTACTTC; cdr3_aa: CASSGGAAGLVPYEQYF
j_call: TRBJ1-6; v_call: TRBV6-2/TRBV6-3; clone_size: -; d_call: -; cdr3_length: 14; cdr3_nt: TGTGCCAGCAGCTTAGTCCCGGGGGATTCACCCCTCCACTTT; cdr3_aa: CASSLVPGDSPLHF
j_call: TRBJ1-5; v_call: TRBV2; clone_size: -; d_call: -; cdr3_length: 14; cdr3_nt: TGTGCCAGCAGTGGGGATCAGGGTCATCAGCCCCAGCATTTT; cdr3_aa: CASSGDQGHQPQHF
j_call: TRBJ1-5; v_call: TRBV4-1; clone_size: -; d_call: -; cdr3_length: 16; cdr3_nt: TGCGCCAGCAGCCCCCAGTTTCAGGGAAGGAATCAGCCCCAGCATTTT; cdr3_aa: CASSPQFQGRNQPQHF
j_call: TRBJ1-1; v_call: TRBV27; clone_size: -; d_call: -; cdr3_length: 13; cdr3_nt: TGTGCCAGCGCGGGAAGTTACGACACTGAAGCTTTCTTT; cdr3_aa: CASAGSYDTEAFF
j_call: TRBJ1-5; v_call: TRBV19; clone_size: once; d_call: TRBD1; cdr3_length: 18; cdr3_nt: TGTGCCAGTAGTATAGGTCGGGTCAGGGGGCGAGGGGGTCAGCCCCAGCATTTT; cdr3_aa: CASSIGRVRGRGGQPQHF
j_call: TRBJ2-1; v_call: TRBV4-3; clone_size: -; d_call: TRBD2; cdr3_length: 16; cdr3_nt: TGCGCCAGCAGCCAAGCTAGCGGGAACTCCTACAATGAGCAGTTCTTC; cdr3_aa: CASSQASGNSYNEQFF
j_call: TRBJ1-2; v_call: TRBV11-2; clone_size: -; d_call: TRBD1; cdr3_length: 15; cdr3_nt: TGTGCCAGCAGCCAGGGACAGGGAGGGCACTATGGCTACACCTTC; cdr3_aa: CASSQGQGGHYGYTF
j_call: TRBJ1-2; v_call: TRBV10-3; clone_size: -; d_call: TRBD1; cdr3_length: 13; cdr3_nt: TGTGCCATCAGGACAGGACAGGGTGATGGCTACACCTTC; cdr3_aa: CAIRTGQGDGYTF
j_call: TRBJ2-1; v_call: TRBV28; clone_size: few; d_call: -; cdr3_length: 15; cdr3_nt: TGTGCCAGCAGTTTAACACGAAGCTCCTACAATGAGCAGTTCTTC; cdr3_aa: CASSLTRSSYNEQFF